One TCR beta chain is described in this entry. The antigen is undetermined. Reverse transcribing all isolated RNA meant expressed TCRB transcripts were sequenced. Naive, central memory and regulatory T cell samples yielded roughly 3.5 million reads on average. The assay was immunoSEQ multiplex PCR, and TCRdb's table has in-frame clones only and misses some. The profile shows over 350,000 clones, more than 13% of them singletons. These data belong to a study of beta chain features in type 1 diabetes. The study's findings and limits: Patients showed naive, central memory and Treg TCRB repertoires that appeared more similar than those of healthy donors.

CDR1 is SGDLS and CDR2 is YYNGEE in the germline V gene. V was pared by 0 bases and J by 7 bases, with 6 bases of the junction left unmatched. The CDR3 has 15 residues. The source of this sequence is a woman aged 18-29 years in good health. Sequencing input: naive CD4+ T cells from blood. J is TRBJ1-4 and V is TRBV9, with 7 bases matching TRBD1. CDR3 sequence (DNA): TGTGCCAGCAGCGTAGTGGAGGGGGCGACTGAAAAACTGTTTTTT. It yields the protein CASSVVEGATEKLFF.